This entry lists 20 T cell receptor beta chains sequenced from one sample in a study of T cell clonality in common variable immunodeficiency. Sequencing used immunoSEQ multiplex PCR; TCRdb keeps in-frame clones, though not all of them. Singletons are absent from the sample, which has approximately 44,000 clones. Sequencing input: peripheral blood mononuclear cells. The receptor source for this set is a person aged 18-70 years in good health.

This clone has a count of ten or more. The read ends 3 residues shy of where the CDR3 ends; the end is completed using the germline J gene. The chain has TRBV20-1 and TRBJ2-3, with 8 bases aligning to TRBD2. CDR3 size: 12 residues. V dropped 6 bases and J dropped 6; count of bases not matched to a gene: 5. CDR1 and CDR2 (germline): DFQATT, SNEGSKA (reference sequence). Partial CDR3 DNA: TGCAGTGCCCCACGGGGGGGGGATACG. Its translation is CSAPRGGDT. The complete CDR3 protein is CSAPRGGDTQYF.

This clone was detected ten times or more. The CDR3 end is not reached by the read, which stops 3 residues before it; the germline J gene fills it in. J is TRBJ2-3 and V is TRBV20-1; 12 nucleotides match TRBD2. There are 16 residues in the CDR3. Trimming at V came to 4 bases and at J to 8 bases, leaving 13 bases not matched to a gene. CDR1 DFQATT and CDR2 SNEGSKA come from the germline V gene (reference sequence). The part of the CDR3 DNA that was read is TGCAGTGCTATAGGCCCTGCTAGCGGGGGGGCAAGTACG. Its translation: CSAIGPASGGAST. The full CDR3 is CSAIGPASGGASTQYF.

This clone showed up many times. The read stops 3 residues short of the end of the CDR3; the missing end is completed from the germline J gene. The sample holds other DNA sequences that translate to the same CDR3. This chain connects TRBV19 to TRBJ1-1; possibly TRBD1 for D (5 bases). Germline V gives CDR1 LNHDA, CDR2 SQIVND (reference sequence). Trimming left V 3 bases short and J 0 bases short, with 8 bases between. The CDR3 has 14 amino acids. The CDR3 DNA, read in part, is TGTGCCAGTAGTATGCAGGGTTTGAACACTGAA. Translating it yields CASSMQGLNTE. The whole CDR3 sequence is CASSMQGLNTEAFF.

In this sample, this clone turned up many times. From the germline J gene comes the end of the CDR3, since the read stops 3 residues before it. Other DNA sequences of this sample code for an identical CDR3. The rearrangement links TRBV6-1 to TRBJ2-3; 12 nucleotides align to TRBD2. Germline V lookup: CDR1 MNHNS, CDR2 SASEGT. Germline trimming cut 4 bases from V and 4 bases from J; bases unmatched to any gene: 3. CDR3 size: 15 residues. The covered CDR3 bases are TGTGCCAGCAGTGGGCTAGCGGGAGGGCCAGATACG. It codes for CASSGLAGGPDT. From start to end, the CDR3 is CASSGLAGGPDTQYF.

This clone came up many times. Read data end 3 residues before the CDR3 end; the end is taken from the germline J gene. This rearrangement joins TRBV10-1 to TRBJ2-7; no definite D call. This CDR3 spans 13 amino acids. With 3 bases removed from V and 2 bases from J, the gap between germline ends came to 8 bases. The germline CDR1 and CDR2 sequences are WNHNN and SYGVQD (reference sequence). Incomplete CDR3 DNA: TGCGCCAGCAGTGAAGGGCGCCCCTACGAG. Its protein is CASSEGRPYE. The full CDR3 protein is CASSEGRPYEQYF.

This clone appeared many times. The read ends 3 residues early relative to the CDR3; the germline J gene fills the gap. This chain uses TRBV28 with TRBJ2-7; D might be TRBD1 (6 bases). Trimming shortened V by 5 bases and J by 6 bases, and 26 bases separated the two germline ends. The CDR3 spans 17 residues. CDR1 is MDHEN, CDR2 SYDVKM, per germline. Incomplete CDR3 DNA: TGTGCCAGCAGTCCATCCGGGACACAATATTTCCTAAGCGAG. Translated, it gives CASSPSGTQYFLSE. The CDR3, in full, reads CASSPSGTQYFLSEQYF.

On this clone: The observed sequence ends 3 residues before the CDR3 terminus, with the missing tail filled in from the germline J gene. V is TRBV5-1 and J is TRBJ2-1; weak D call: TRBD2 (6 bases). In germline, CDR1 is SGHRS, CDR2 YFSETQ. This CDR3 has 17 residues. V lost 3 bases and J 2 bases, leaving 18 bases between the germline ends. CDR3 loop: CASSSVTQRVPYNEQFF. CDR3 DNA (partial): TGCGCCAGCAGCTCCGTAACTCAGCGGGTACCCTACAATGAG.

This clone came up many times. The read finishes 3 residues shy of the CDR3 end, and the germline J gene is used to complete it. V is TRBV20-1 and J is TRBJ2-1, with 7 nucleotides matching TRBD2. There are 16 residues in the CDR3. V shed 0 bases and J 5 bases; nucleotides not matched to a gene: 10. CDR1 is DFQATT and CDR2 is SNEGSKA in the germline V gene (reference sequence). This CDR3 reads CSARDPAGTIHNEQFF. The sequenced CDR3 bases are TGCAGTGCTAGAGACCCGGCCGGGACTATTCACAATGAG.

This clone was detected many times. The missing CDR3 end, 3 residues past where the read stops, is filled in from the germline J gene. The rearrangement uses TRBV5-3 and TRBJ1-2; unclear D gene. TRBV5-3 is classed as an ORF, of uncertain function. The CDR3 totals 13 residues. V dropped 2 bases and J dropped 6 bases, with 11 bases sitting between them. The DNA read from the CDR3 is TGTGCCAGAAGCTTACGGGGATTTAATGGC. It encodes CARSLRGFNG. The whole CDR3 protein reads CARSLRGFNGYTF.

This clone appeared many times. Here the CDR3 reads CASELQGGQPQHF. Partial CDR3 DNA: TGTGCCAGTGAGTTACAGGGAGGTCAGCCC. V and J are TRBV19 and TRBJ1-5, with a weak D call TRBD1 (6 bases). Read coverage stops 3 residues before the CDR3 terminus; the germline J gene supplies the remainder. There are 13 residues in the CDR3. Looked up from germline, CDR1 is LNHDA and CDR2 is SQIVND (reference sequence). V was cut by 8 bases and J by 6 bases, with 14 bases left in between.

This clone occurred many times. The CDR3 is cut off 3 residues early in the read; its end comes from the germline J gene. This chain joins TRBV23-1 and TRBJ2-3; 9 bases align to TRBD1. TRBV23-1 is an ORF, and what it does is uncertain. J was trimmed by 2 bases and V by 7 bases; bases with no gene match: 10. The CDR3 is 16 residues long. Incomplete CDR3 DNA: TGCGCCAGCACCCTGCGCGGGGACAGGGTCACAGATACG. The encoded protein is CASTLRGDRVTDT. The whole CDR3 is CASTLRGDRVTDTQYF.

In this sample, this clone turned up many times. The read halts 3 residues ahead of the CDR3 end, with the missing end drawn from the germline J gene. The chain employs TRBV7-8 and TRBJ1-1; D gene unclear. This CDR3 has 17 residues. Between the trimmed V and J ends, which lost 0 bases and 0 bases, there was a span of 14 bases. CDR1 SGHVS and CDR2 FQNEAQ come from the germline V gene. The CDR3 spells CASSLAGRLSLNTEAFF. The part of the CDR3 DNA that was read is TGTGCCAGCAGCTTAGCGGGCCGCTTGAGCCTGAACACTGAA.

This clone came up many times. The CDR3 DNA, read in part, is TGTGCCAGCAGTGACAGGGGCTATTCACCC. It yields the protein CASSDRGYSP. The CDR3, in full, reads CASSDRGYSPLHF. This sequence joins TRBV6-1 and TRBJ1-6; weak D call: TRBD1 (6 bases). The read halts 3 residues ahead of the CDR3 end, with the missing end drawn from the germline J gene. Trimming shortened V by 3 bases and J by 8 bases, and 8 bases separated the two germline ends. Germline V CDR1 and CDR2: MNHNS, SASEGT. This CDR3 spans 13 amino acids.

This clone was detected ten times or more. The sequenced fragment ends 3 residues before the CDR3 boundary, so the rest is inferred from the germline J gene. This chain joins TRBV20-1 and TRBJ2-5; D gene ambiguous. The germline gives CDR1 DFQATT, CDR2 SNEGSKA (reference sequence). This CDR3 has 16 residues. Trimming pared 2 bases from V and 2 bases from J, leaving 18 bases between. The CDR3 sequence is CSARNLDQAHQETQYF. The sequenced CDR3 bases are TGCAGTGCTAGAAACCTCGATCAGGCGCATCAAGAGACC.

At least ten counts were recorded for this clone. The read comes to an end 3 residues before the CDR3 does, leaving the germline J gene to fill in the end. V is TRBV6-4 and J is TRBJ2-3, with 8 positions matching TRBD1. Germline trimming cut 6 bases from V and 4 bases from J; bases unmatched to any gene: 9. CDR1 MRHNA and CDR2 SNTAGT come from the germline V gene. The CDR3 runs to 15 residues. Here the CDR3 reads CASSNSGGEPDTQYF. The DNA read from the CDR3 is TGTGCCAGCAGCAATTCAGGGGGCGAACCAGATACG.

At least ten counts were recorded for this clone. Read sequence stops 3 residues before the CDR3 end, and the germline J gene provides the missing end. The chain uses TRBV10-3 and TRBJ1-3; the D is unclear. Per the germline V gene, CDR1 is ENHRY and CDR2 is SYGVKD. The CDR3 runs to 13 residues. Trimming pared 5 bases from V and 3 bases from J, leaving 8 bases between. CDR3 bases read: TGTGCCATCAGTTACGGGGTTGGAAACACC. It yields the protein CAISYGVGNT. The whole CDR3 reads CAISYGVGNTIYF.

This clone showed up many times. The sequenced part of the CDR3 DNA is TGCAGTGCGGAAAGGTCTAGCGGGAGGGATGGGACC. Translating it yields CSAERSSGRDGT. The full CDR3 protein is CSAERSSGRDGTQYF. V gene TRBV20-1 combines with J gene TRBJ2-5; 12 bases map to TRBD2. The read terminates 3 residues before the CDR3 end, so the remaining end is supplied by the germline J gene. The CDR3 consists of 15 residues. CDR1 is DFQATT and CDR2 is SNEGSKA in the germline V gene (reference sequence). Trimming removed 6 bases from V and 7 bases from J; junction bases left unmatched: 12.

This clone came up many times. The CDR3 end lies 3 residues beyond the end of the read and is filled in from the germline J gene. The chain links TRBV20-1 to TRBJ1-5; TRBD1 agrees at 8 bases. Looked up from germline, CDR1 is DFQATT and CDR2 is SNEGSKA (reference sequence). Losses at the gene ends were 5 bases for V and 2 bases for J; bases not matched to a gene: 11. This CDR3 is built from 16 residues. This CDR3 is CSASEGRGLGNQPQHF. CDR3 DNA, as far as it was read: TGCAGTGCTTCTGAAGGCAGGGGGCTTGGCAATCAGCCC.

This clone was picked up many times. Read coverage stops 3 residues before the CDR3 terminus; the germline J gene supplies the remainder. The chain employs TRBV28 and TRBJ1-1; D unresolved. Germline V CDR1 and CDR2: MDHEN, SYDVKM. V was shortened by 5 bases and J by 4 bases, with 11 bases between the two germline ends. This CDR3 spans 13 amino acids. The CDR3 bases that were read are TGTGCCAGCAGTCCCAACCGGGGCACTGAA. This gives the protein CASSPNRGTE. The whole CDR3 sequence is CASSPNRGTEAFF.

This clone has at least ten counts. The read ends 3 residues shy of where the CDR3 ends; the end is completed using the germline J gene. The rearrangement links TRBV7-6 to TRBJ1-6; TRBD1 matches 7 bases. J lost 10 bases, V lost 2 bases, and 5 bases had no gene match. The germline CDR1 and CDR2 sequences are SGHVS and FNYEAQ. CDR3 length: 14 amino acids. CDR3 in amino acids: CASSLSGGGSPLHF. The sequenced part of the CDR3 DNA is TGTGCCAGCAGCTTATCAGGGGGTGGATCACCC.